This TCR beta chain is drawn from a study of cytomegalovirus exposure and HLA in healthy donors. From germline, CDR1 is MNHEY and CDR2 SVGAGI. Deletions cut 1 base from V and 8 bases from J, with 14 bases between. This CDR3 is 14 amino acids long. PCR used 60 Vbeta primers and 13 Jbeta primers. Clones were sequenced by immunoSEQ multiplex PCR, and TCRdb holds only the in-frame ones, with some missing. The table shows about 120,000 clones, with approximately 81% occurring only once. This clone was seen more than once but under ten times. The source is a man aged 25 to 45 in good health and CMV-seropositive. The sample comprised PBMCs. V gene TRBV6-5 combines with J gene TRBJ1-2, with D possibly TRBD1 on 6 matching bases. Written as DNA, the CDR3 is TGTGCCAGCAGTTACTTTGGCAGGGGTGGAGGCTACACCTTC. This gives the protein CASSYFGRGGGYTF.